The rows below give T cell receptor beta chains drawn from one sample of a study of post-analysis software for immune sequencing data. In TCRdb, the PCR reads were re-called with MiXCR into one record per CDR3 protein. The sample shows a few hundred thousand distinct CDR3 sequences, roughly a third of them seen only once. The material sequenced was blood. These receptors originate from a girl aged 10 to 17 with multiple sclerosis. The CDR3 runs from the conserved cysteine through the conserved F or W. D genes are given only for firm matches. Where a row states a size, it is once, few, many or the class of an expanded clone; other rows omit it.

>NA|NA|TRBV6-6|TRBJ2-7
CASSPLGDHYEQYF
TGTGCCAGCAGTCCCTTGGGGGACCACTACGAGCAGTACTTC
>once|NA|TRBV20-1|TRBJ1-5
CSARDGGSMSQPQHF
TGCAGTGCTCGGGACGGTGGTTCAATGAGTCAGCCCCAGCATTTT
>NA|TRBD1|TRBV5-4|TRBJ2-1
CASSTISGQGGNEQFF
TGTGCCAGCAGCACCATCTCGGGACAGGGCGGCAATGAGCAGTTCTTC
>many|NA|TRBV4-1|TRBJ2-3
CASSQGGGVSADTQYF
TGCGCCAGCAGCCAAGGTGGCGGGGTTAGTGCAGATACGCAGTATTTT
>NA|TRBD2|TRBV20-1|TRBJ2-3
CSARPGGTSTDTQYF
TGCAGTGCTAGGCCGGGGGGTACTAGCACAGATACGCAGTATTTT
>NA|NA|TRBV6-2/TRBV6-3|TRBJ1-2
CASRKRVMDGYTF
TGTGCCAGCAGAAAAAGGGTGATGGATGGCTACACCTTC
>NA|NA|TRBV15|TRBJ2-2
CATSGARVTGELFF
TGTGCCACCAGCGGGGCCCGAGTCACCGGGGAGCTGTTTTTT
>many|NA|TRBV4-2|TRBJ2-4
CASSQVDEGRAKNIQYF
TGTGCCAGCAGCCAGGTCGATGAGGGGAGGGCCAAAAACATTCAGTACTTC
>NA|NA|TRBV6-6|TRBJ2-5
CASSADFVGGTQYF
TGTGCCAGCAGCGCCGACTTCGTAGGGGGGACCCAGTACTTC
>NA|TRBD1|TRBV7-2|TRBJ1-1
CASIPDRGYEAFF
TGTGCCAGCATCCCCGACAGGGGATATGAAGCTTTCTTT
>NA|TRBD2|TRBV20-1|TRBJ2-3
CSAMREVTDTQYF
TGCAGTGCTATGCGGGAGGTGACAGATACGCAGTATTTT
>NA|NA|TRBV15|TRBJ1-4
CATSRDGGPGEKLFF
TGTGCCACCAGCAGAGATGGGGGTCCAGGTGAAAAACTGTTTTTT
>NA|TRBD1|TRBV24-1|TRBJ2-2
CATSGRQGQRPGELFF
TGTGCCACCAGTGGGCGACAGGGTCAGAGACCCGGGGAGCTGTTTTTT
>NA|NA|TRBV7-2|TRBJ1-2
CASLGVNYGYTF
TGTGCCAGTTTGGGTGTAAACTATGGCTACACCTTC
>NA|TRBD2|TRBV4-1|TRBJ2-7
CASSHATSGPYEQYF
TGCGCCAGCAGCCATGCGACTAGCGGCCCCTACGAGCAGTACTTC
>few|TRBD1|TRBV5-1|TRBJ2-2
CASSRPDRATGERFF
TGCGCCAGCAGCCGACCCGACAGGGCCACCGGGGAGCGGTTTTTT
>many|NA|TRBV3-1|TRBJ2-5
CASSPGASGGMETQYF
TGTGCCAGCAGCCCAGGGGCTAGCGGAGGTATGGAGACCCAGTACTTC
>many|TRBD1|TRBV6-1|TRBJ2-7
CASSGPTGAGAYEQYF
TGTGCCAGCAGTGGTCCGACAGGGGCAGGTGCCTACGAGCAGTACTTC
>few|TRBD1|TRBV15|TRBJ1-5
CATSRAGQGRSQPQHF
TGTGCCACCAGCAGGGCTGGACAGGGCCGCAGTCAGCCCCAGCATTTT
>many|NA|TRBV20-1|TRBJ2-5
CSGQKDSRETQYF
TGCAGTGGGCAGAAGGATAGCCGAGAGACCCAGTACTTC
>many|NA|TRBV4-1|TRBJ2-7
CASSRQRGYEQYF
TGCGCCAGCAGCCGTCAGAGGGGGTACGAGCAGTACTTC
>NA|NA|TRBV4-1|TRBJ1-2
CASSQRAGRAYGYTF
TGCGCCAGCAGCCAACGGGCAGGGCGTGCCTATGGCTACACCTTC
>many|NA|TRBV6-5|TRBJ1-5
CASSFLDFRTQGHNNQPQHF
TGTGCCAGCAGTTTCCTCGACTTTAGGACGCAGGGACATAATAATCAGCCCCAGCATTTT
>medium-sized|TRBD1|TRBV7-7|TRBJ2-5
CASSRDRQETQYF
TGTGCCAGCAGCCGGGACAGGCAAGAGACCCAGTACTTC
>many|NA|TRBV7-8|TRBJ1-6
CASSLPVGSGSPLHF
TGTGCCAGCAGCTTACCGGTCGGGTCGGGATCACCCCTCCACTTT
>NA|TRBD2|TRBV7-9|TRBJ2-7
CASSFLAGSSYEQYF
TGTGCCAGCAGCTTTCTAGCGGGATCATCCTACGAGCAGTACTTC
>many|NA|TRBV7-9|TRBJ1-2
CASSPTGRPPSYGYTF
TGTGCCAGCAGCCCTACCGGTCGGCCCCCTTCCTATGGCTACACCTTC
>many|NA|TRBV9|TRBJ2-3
CASSLTTTLFTDTQYF
TGTGCCAGCAGCCTCACGACTACCCTCTTCACAGATACGCAGTATTTT
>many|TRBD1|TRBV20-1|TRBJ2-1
CSAKRQGARNEQFF
TGCAGTGCGAAGAGGCAGGGGGCTAGGAATGAGCAGTTCTTC
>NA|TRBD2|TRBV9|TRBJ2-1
CASSVGGSILDEQFF
TGTGCCAGCAGCGTAGGCGGGAGTATCTTAGATGAGCAGTTCTTC
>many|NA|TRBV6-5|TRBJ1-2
CASSSGLGGLNYGYTF
TGTGCCAGCAGTTCCGGGCTGGGGGGATTGAACTATGGCTACACCTTC
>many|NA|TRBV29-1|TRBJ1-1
CSVEGGLLTEAFF
TGCAGCGTTGAAGGAGGACTCCTTACTGAAGCTTTCTTT
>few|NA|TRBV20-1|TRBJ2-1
CSARDLSWDRYNEQFF
TGCAGTGCTAGAGACCTTAGCTGGGACCGCTACAATGAGCAGTTCTTC
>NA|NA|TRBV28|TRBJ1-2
CASSLLEQDYGYTF
TGTGCCAGCAGTTTATTAGAACAGGACTATGGCTACACCTTC
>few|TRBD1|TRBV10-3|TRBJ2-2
CAISRAKDREAGELFF
TGTGCCATCAGCAGAGCGAAGGACAGGGAGGCCGGGGAGCTGTTTTTT